This T cell receptor beta chain is from a study of blood T cell repertoires in COVID-19. Study-wide background: The study drew acute and convalescent COVID-19 samples from the United States, Italy and Spain. Sample material is recorded as cDNA or gDNA derived from T cells, B-cell-depleted T cells, or PBMCs.

The CDR3 is 12 residues long. Trimming stripped 5 bases from V and 8 bases from J, with 10 bases between. The germline V gene encodes CDR1 WSHSY and CDR2 SAAADI. Cohort placement rested on clinical history that participants reported themselves. Authors' data handling: Scientists estimated how many nucleated cells there were by amplifying reference gene primers. Libraries were prepared by immunoSEQ multiplex PCR; TCRdb keeps only in-frame clonotypes and omits some of them. V and J calls and clone size are given by that table; D and trimming were obtained from the DNA. The table has some 290,000 clones, approximately 90% seen once; the top ten hold around 3.9%.

Sequencing input: PBMCs or T cells enriched from blood (not recorded which). The V call is TRBV10-2, the J call TRBJ1-5, with D unresolved. The receptor comes from a woman aged 25 to 39 who had been exposed to COVID-19. The CDR3 DNA sequence: TGCGCCAGCAGTCCCCGATCAGAGCCCCAGCATTTT. Translation: CASSPRSEPQHF.